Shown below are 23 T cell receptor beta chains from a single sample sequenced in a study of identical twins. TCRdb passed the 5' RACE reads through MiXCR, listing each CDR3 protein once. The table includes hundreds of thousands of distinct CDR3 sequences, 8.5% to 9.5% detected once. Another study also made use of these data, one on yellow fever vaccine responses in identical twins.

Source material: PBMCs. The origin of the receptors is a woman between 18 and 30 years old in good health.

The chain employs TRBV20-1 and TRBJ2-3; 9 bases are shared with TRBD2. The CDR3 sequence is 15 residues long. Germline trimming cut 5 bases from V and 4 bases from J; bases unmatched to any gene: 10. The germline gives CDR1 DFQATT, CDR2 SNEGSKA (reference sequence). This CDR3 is CSAAQLAGGADTQYF. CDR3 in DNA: TGCAGTGCTGCCCAACTAGCGGGCGGGGCAGATACGCAGTATTTT.

CDR3 amino acids: CSVEVGQEGTDTQYF. In DNA, the CDR3 is TGCAGCGTTGAGGTCGGTCAGGAGGGCACAGATACGCAGTATTTT. The chain employs TRBV29-1 and TRBJ2-3, with a weak D call TRBD2 (5 bases). V gave up 3 bases and J gave up 1 base, with 14 bases separating them. The CDR3 runs to 15 residues. Germline-derived CDR1 and CDR2 are SQVTM and ANQGSEA.

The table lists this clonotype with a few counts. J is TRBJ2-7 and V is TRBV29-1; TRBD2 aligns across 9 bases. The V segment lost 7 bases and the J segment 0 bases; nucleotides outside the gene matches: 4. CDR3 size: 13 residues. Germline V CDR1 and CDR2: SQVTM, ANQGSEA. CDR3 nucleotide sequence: TGCAGCGCCGTTAGCGGGAGCTCCTACGAGCAGTACTTC. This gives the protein CSAVSGSSYEQYF.

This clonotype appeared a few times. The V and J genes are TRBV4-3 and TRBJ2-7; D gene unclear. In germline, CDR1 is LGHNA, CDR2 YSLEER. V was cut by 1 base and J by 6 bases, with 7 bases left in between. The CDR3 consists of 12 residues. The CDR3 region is CASSQVRSEQYF. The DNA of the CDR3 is TGCGCCAGCAGCCAAGTTAGGTCCGAGCAGTACTTC.

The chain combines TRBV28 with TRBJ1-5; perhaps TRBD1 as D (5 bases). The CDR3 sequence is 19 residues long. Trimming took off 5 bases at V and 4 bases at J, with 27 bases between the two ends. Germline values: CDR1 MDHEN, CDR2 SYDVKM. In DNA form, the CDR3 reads TGTGCCAGCAGTAACCCCGGGGCAGGATGGGGCAAACTAAATCAGCCCCAGCATTTT. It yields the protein CASSNPGAGWGKLNQPQHF. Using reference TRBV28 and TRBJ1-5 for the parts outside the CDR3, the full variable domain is DVKVTQSSRYLVKRTGEKVFLECVQDMDHENMFWYRQDPGLGLRLIYFSYDVKMKEKGDIPEGYSVSREKKERFSLILESASTNQTSMYLCASSNPGAGWGKLNQPQHFGDGTRLSIL.

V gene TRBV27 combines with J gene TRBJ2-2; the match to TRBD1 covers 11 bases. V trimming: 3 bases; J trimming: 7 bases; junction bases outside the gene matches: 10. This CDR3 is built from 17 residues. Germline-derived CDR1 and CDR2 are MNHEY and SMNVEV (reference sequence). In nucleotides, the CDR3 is TGTGCCAGCAGTTTGGGGACAGGGGGATTTCCGGTCGGGGAGCTGTTTTTT. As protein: CASSLGTGGFPVGELFF.

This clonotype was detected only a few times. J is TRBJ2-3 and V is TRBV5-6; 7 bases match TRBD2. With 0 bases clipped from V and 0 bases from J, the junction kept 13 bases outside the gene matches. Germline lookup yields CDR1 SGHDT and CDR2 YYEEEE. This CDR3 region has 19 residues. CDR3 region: CASSLESGLEQPSTDTQYF. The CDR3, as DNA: TGTGCCAGCAGCTTGGAAAGCGGACTAGAGCAACCAAGCACAGATACGCAGTATTTT.

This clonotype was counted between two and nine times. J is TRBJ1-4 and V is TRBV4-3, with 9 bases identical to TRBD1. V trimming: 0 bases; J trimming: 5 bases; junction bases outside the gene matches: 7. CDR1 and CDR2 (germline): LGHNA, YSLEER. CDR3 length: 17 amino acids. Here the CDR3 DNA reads TGCGCCAGCAGCCAAGAACCTGCCGGGACAGGGAATGAAAAACTGTTTTTT. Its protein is CASSQEPAGTGNEKLFF.

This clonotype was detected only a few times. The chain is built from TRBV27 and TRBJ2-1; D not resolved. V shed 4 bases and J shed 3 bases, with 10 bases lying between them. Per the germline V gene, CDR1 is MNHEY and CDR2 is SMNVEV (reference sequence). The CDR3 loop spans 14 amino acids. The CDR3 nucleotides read TGTGCCAGCAGTTCCCGCGCGGTCTACAATGAGCAGTTCTTC. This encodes CASSSRAVYNEQFF.

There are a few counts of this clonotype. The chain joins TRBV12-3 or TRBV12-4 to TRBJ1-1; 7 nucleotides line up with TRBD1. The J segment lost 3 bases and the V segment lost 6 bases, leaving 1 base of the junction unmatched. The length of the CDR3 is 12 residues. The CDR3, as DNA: TGTGCCAGCAGCGGGACAGACACTGAAGCTTTCTTT. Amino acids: CASSGTDTEAFF.

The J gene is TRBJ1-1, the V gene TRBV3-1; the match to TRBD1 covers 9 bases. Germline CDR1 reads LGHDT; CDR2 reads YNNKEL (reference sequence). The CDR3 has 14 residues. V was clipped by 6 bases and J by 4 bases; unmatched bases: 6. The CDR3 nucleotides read TGTGCCAGCAGAGCCGGACAGGGGTTCACTGAAGCTTTCTTT. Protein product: CASRAGQGFTEAFF.

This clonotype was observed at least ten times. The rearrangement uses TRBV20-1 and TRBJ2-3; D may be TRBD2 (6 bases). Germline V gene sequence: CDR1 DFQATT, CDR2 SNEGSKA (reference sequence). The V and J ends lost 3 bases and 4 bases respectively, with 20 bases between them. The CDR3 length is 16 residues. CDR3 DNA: TGCAGTGCTAGTCCCACGCTGGCGGGACTGTCAGATACGCAGTATTTT. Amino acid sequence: CSASPTLAGLSDTQYF.

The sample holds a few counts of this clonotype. For the CDR3, the DNA is TGTGCCACCAGCGTCCAGGGGTTCGGGGCCAACGTCCTGACTTTC. Translating gives CATSVQGFGANVLTF. This chain connects TRBV15 to TRBJ2-6; maybe TRBD1 (6 bases). The length of the CDR3 is 15 residues. Germline loops: CDR1 LNHNV, CDR2 YYDKDF (reference sequence). Trimming stripped 5 bases from V and 4 bases from J, with 12 bases between.

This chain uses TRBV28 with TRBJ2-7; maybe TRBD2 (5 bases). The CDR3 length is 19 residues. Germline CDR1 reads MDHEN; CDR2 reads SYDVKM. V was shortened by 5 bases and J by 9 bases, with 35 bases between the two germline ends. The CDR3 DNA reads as TGTGCCAGCAGTCCTGTGAGTGGAGGCAATTTGGTGGGCCTAGAGGGGCAGTACTTC. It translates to CASSPVSGGNLVGLEGQYF.

CDR3 bases: TGTGCCACCAGTGATTATTCGGACCGGGTAGCGGGGGGTAATGAGCAGTTCTTC. It specifies CATSDYSDRVAGGNEQFF. The chain carries TRBV24-1 and TRBJ2-1; 10 bases align to TRBD2. V was clipped by 2 bases and J by 7 bases; unmatched bases: 13. From germline, CDR1 is KGHDR and CDR2 SFDVKD. The CDR3 length is 18 residues.

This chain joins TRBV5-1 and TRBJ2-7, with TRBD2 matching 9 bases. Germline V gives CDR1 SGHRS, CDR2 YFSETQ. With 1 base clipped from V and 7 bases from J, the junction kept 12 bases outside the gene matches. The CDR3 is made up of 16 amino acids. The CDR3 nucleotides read TGCGCCAGCAGCTTGACCGGGACTAGCCTAACGGAAGAGCAGTACTTC. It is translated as CASSLTGTSLTEEQYF.

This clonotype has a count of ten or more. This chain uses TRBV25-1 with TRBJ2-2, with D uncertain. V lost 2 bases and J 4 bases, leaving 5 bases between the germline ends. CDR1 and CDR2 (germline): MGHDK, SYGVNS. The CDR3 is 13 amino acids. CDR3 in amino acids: CASSETVTGELFF. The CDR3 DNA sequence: TGTGCCAGCAGTGAAACGGTCACCGGGGAGCTGTTTTTT.

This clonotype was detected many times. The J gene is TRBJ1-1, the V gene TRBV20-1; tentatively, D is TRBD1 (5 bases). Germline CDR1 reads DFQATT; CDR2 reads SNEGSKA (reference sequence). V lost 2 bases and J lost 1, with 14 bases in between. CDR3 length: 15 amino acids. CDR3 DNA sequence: TGCAGTGCTAGAACCCCCGGGGGATCGAACACTGAAGCTTTCTTT. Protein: CSARTPGGSNTEAFF.

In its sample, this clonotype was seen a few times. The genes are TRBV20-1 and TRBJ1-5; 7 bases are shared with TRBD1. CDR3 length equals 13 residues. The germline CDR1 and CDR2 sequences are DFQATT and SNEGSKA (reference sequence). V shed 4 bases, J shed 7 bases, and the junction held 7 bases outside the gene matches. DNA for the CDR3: TGCAGTGCTACGTCAGGGGGGGACCAGCCCCAGCATTTT. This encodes CSATSGGDQPQHF.

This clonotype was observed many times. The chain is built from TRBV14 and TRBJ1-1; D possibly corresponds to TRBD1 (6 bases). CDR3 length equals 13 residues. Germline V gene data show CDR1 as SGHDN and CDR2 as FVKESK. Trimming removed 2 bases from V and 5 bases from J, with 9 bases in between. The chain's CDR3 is CASSQQRGTEAFF. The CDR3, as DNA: TGTGCCAGCAGCCAACAAAGGGGGACTGAAGCTTTCTTT.

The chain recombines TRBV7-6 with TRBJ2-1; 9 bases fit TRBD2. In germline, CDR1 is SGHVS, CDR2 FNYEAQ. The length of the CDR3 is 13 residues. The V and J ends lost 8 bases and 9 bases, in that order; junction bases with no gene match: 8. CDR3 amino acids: CASGQREVPEQFF. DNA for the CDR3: TGTGCCAGCGGCCAGCGGGAGGTCCCTGAGCAGTTCTTC.

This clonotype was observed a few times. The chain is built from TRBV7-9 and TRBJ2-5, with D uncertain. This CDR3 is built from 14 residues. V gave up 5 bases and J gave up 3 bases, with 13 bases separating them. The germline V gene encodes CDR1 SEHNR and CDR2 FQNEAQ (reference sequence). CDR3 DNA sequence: TGTGCCAGCAGCCCGTCTCAAGCGAAAGAGACCCAGTACTTC. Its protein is CASSPSQAKETQYF.

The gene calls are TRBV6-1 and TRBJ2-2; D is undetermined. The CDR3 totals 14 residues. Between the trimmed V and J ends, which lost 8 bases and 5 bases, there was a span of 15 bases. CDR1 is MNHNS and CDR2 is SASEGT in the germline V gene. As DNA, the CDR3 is TGTGCCAGCTCCCCAACTCTAGGGACCGGGGAGCTGTTTTTT. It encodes CASSPTLGTGELFF.